This TCR beta chain was identified in a study of T cell responses to AZD1222 COVID-19 vaccine. Data came from immunoSEQ multiplex PCR; TCRdb stores just in-frame clones and leaves some out. Seen here are about 28,000 clones, about three quarters observed once, and the top ten hold 5% to 6.5%. This CDR3 comprises 18 residues. Germline assignment: CDR1 MNHEY and CDR2 SMNVEV (reference sequence). V gave up 7 bases and J gave up 4 bases, with 23 bases separating them. This TCR came from an adult in good health. The chain uses TRBV27 and TRBJ1-6; D is perhaps TRBD1 (5 bases). Sequencing was performed on peripheral blood, taken on day 0 of AZD1222 vaccination. The CDR3 protein is CASTQGAVSGTYNSPLHF. The CDR3 region has the DNA TGTGCCAGCACACAAGGGGCGGTGTCGGGGACTTATAATTCACCCCTCCACTTT.